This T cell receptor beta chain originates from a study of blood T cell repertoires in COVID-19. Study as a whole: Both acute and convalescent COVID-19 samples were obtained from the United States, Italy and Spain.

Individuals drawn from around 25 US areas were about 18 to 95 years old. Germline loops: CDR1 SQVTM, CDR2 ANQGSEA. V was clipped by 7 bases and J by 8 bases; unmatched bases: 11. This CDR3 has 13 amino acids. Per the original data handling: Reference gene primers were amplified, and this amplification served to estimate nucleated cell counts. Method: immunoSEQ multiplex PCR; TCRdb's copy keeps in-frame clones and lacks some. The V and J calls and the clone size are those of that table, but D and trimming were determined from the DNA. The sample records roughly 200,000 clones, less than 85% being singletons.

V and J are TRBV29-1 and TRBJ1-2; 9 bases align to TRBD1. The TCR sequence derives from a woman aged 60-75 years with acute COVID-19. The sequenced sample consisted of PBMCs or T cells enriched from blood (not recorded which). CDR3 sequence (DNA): TGCAGCGCCACACAGGGGGCGCAGGAAGGCTACACCTTC. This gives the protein CSATQGAQEGYTF.